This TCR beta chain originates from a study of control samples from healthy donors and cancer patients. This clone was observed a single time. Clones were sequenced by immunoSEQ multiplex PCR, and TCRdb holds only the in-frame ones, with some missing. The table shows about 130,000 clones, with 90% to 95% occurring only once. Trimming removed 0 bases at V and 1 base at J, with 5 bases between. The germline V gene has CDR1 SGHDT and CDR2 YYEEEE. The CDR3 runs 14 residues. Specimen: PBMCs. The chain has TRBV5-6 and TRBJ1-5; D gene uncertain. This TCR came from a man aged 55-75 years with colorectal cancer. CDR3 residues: CASSLASSNQPQHF. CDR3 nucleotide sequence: TGTGCCAGCAGCTTGGCTTCGAGCAATCAGCCCCAGCATTTT. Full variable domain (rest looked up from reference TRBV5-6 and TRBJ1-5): DAGVTQSPTHLIKTRGQQVTLRCSPKSGHDTVSWYQQALGQGPQFIFQYYEEEERQRGNFPDRFSGHQFPNYSSELNVNALLLGDSALYLCASSLASSNQPQHFGDGTRLSIL.